This T cell receptor (beta chain) is drawn from a study of T cell responses to AZD1222 COVID-19 vaccine. General study findings and limits: A reported finding is that nearly half of spike-specific TCRs target unmutated variant regions.

The germline V and J ends were trimmed by 2 bases and 0 bases, with 13 bases remaining between them. Per germline, CDR1 SGHVS and CDR2 FQNEAQ. The CDR3 totals 16 residues. In the case of this clone: Its antigen is not known.

Method: immunoSEQ multiplex PCR; TCRdb's copy keeps in-frame clones and lacks some. Of 110,000 to 150,000 clones in the sample, roughly 90% are singletons; the top ten hold 4.5% to 6.5%. This TCR was recovered from an adult in good health. V is TRBV7-8 and J is TRBJ1-1, with D perhaps TRBD1 (5 bases). The sequencing used peripheral blood, collected on day 0 of AZD1222 vaccination. The CDR3 coding sequence is TGTGCCAGCAGCTTACAATCCGGGACTGTGAACACTGAAGCTTTCTTT. It is translated as CASSLQSGTVNTEAFF.